One sample yielded the 10 T cell receptor beta chains listed below, sequenced in a study of T cell changes during pregnancy in multiple sclerosis. Assay: immunoSEQ multiplex PCR; the TCRdb copy retains only in-frame clones and omits some. The sample has over 55,000 clones; under 90% are singletons. The sequencing used peripheral blood, collected after pregnancy. The source of these receptors is a female donor in good health, enrolled as a control in a pregnancy study.

This chain links TRBV27 with TRBJ1-2; 9 bases map to TRBD1. Per the germline V gene, CDR1 is MNHEY and CDR2 is SMNVEV (reference sequence). The CDR3 covers 13 residues. Germline trimming cut 6 bases from V and 4 bases from J; bases unmatched to any gene: 3. CDR3 DNA sequence: TGTGCCAGCAGCCGGGACAGGGTCTATGGCTACACCTTC. As protein: CASSRDRVYGYTF.

The CDR3 loop is CASSTRQGARTGELFF. Here the CDR3 DNA reads TGTGCCAGCAGCACTCGACAGGGGGCGAGGACCGGGGAGCTGTTTTTT. The V gene is TRBV9, the J gene TRBJ2-2, with TRBD1 matching 10 bases. Germline CDR1 SGDLS, CDR2 YYNGEE. This CDR3 has 16 amino acids. V gave up 4 bases and J gave up 5 bases; unmatched junction bases: 8.

Points on this clone: The junction differs from germline at one of its ends, possibly a read error. The chain uses TRBV6-1 and TRBJ1-2; the D gene is possibly TRBD1 (5 bases). Germline V gene sequence: CDR1 MNHNS, CDR2 SASEGT. CDR3 length: 11 amino acids. CDR3: CSSREVLSYTF. The CDR3 DNA follows: TGTTCCAGCAGGGAGGTCCTTAGCTACACCTTC.

The V call is TRBV10-1, the J call TRBJ2-2, with D possibly matching TRBD2 (6 bases). Trimming pared 8 bases from V and 1 base from J, leaving 8 bases between. Germline V lookup: CDR1 WNHNN, CDR2 SYGVQD (reference sequence). The CDR3 consists of 13 residues. The CDR3 nucleotides are TGCGCCAGCCGGGGAGGGAACACCGGGGAGCTGTTTTTT. Amino acids: CASRGGNTGELFF.

The V gene is TRBV6-5, the J gene TRBJ2-7; weak D call: TRBD1 (6 bases). Germline V gives CDR1 MNHEY, CDR2 SVGAGI. The CDR3 is 13 amino acids. With 6 bases removed from V and 7 bases from J, the gap between germline ends came to 16 bases. The CDR3 loop reads CASSRFKGEEQYF. The CDR3 DNA reads TGTGCCAGCAGCCGATTTAAGGGGGAGGAGCAGTACTTC.

CDR3 in DNA: TGTGCCAGCAGGGCGGGGACTAGCTCCTATAATTCACCCCTCCACTTT. This codes for CASRAGTSSYNSPLHF. This rearrangement joins TRBV27 to TRBJ1-6; D is possibly TRBD1 (5 bases). CDR3 size: 16 residues. The germline V gene encodes CDR1 MNHEY and CDR2 SMNVEV (reference sequence). V lost 6 bases and J 0 bases, leaving 12 bases between the germline ends.

This clone was observed a single time. V gene TRBV7-8 combines with J gene TRBJ1-1; D unclear. The CDR3 extends over 13 amino acids. The germline CDR1 and CDR2 sequences are SGHVS and FQNEAQ. Between the trimmed V and J ends, which lost 4 bases and 9 bases, there was a span of 15 bases. Written as DNA, the CDR3 is TGTGCCAGCAGCTCCCAAAGTCGGCGGCAAGCTTTCTTT. Translated: CASSSQSRRQAFF.

The rearrangement links TRBV7-2 to TRBJ2-7, with 7 bases aligning to TRBD1. This CDR3 is built from 13 residues. Unmatched junction bases numbered 7, after V lost 5 bases and J lost 6 bases. Germline lookup yields CDR1 SGHTA and CDR2 FQGNSA. This chain's CDR3 is CASSPNRGGEQYF. The CDR3 coding sequence is TGTGCCAGCAGCCCTAACAGGGGTGGCGAGCAGTACTTC.

The J gene is TRBJ1-1, the V gene TRBV30; the match to TRBD1 covers 7 bases. The germline CDR1 and CDR2 sequences are GTSNPN and SVGIG (reference sequence). The CDR3 consists of 13 residues. V lost 1 base and J lost 1; bases outside the gene matches: 0. The chain's CDR3 is CAWSGQGNTEAFF. CDR3 nucleotide sequence: TGTGCCTGGAGTGGACAGGGGAACACTGAAGCTTTCTTT.

The rearrangement uses TRBV11-3 and TRBJ1-1; 7 bases match TRBD1. The junction had 11 bases not matched to a gene; V was cut back by 5 bases and J by 8 bases. This CDR3 has 14 amino acids. The germline V gene encodes CDR1 SGHNT and CDR2 YENEEA. The CDR3 coding sequence is TGTGCCAGCAGCGCCCCCCGGGACAGTGAAGAAGCTTTCTTT. This sequence encodes CASSAPRDSEEAFF.